These T cell receptor beta chains were read from a single sample in a study of tumor-infiltrating lymphocytes in primary liver carcinoma. TCRdb re-called the multiplex PCR reads through MiXCR, storing one row per CDR3 protein. The table lists 65,000 to 90,000 distinct CDR3 sequences, approximately 70% of them singletons. The sequenced material came from liver tumor tissue from sampling region 1. Source of these receptors: a man between 35 and 55 years old with primary liver carcinoma and hepatitis B virus infection. Each CDR3 is given with its conserved first and last residue. A D gene is named only where the DNA matches it firmly. Not every row has a clone size; where given, it reads once, few, many or a size class.

len	abundance	v_gene	d_gene	j_gene	CDR3aa	CDR3nt
18	once	TRBV2	TRBD1	TRBJ1-4	CASSDSDRGIYGYEKLFF	TGTGCCAGCAGTGATTCGGACAGGGGAATATATGGTTATGAAAAACTGTTTTTT
16	-	TRBV24-1	TRBD1	TRBJ2-1	CATSDDAQGARDEQFF	TGTGCCACCAGTGATGATGCACAGGGGGCCCGCGATGAGCAGTTCTTC
12	few	TRBV29-1	-	TRBJ2-3	CSVTASADTQYF	TGCAGTGTTACGGCTAGCGCAGATACGCAGTATTTT
19	-	TRBV7-9	TRBD2	TRBJ2-1	CASRAPMGGLANFGNEQFF	TGTGCCAGCAGGGCCCCAATGGGAGGACTAGCGAACTTCGGGAATGAGCAGTTCTTC
14	-	TRBV6-5	-	TRBJ1-1	CARSYGGMNTEAFF	TGTGCCAGGAGTTACGGAGGAATGAACACTGAAGCTTTCTTT
14	many	TRBV10-3	-	TRBJ1-1	CAISEDRGNTEAFF	TGTGCCATCAGTGAGGACAGAGGGAACACTGAAGCTTTCTTT
14	many	TRBV7-3	TRBD2	TRBJ2-7	CASRPSGGSYEQYF	TGTGCCAGCAGACCTAGCGGGGGCTCCTACGAGCAGTACTTC
14	-	TRBV12-5	-	TRBJ2-3	CASVDGSLTDTQYF	TGTGCTAGTGTTGATGGGAGCCTTACAGATACACAGTATTTT
11	-	TRBV13	-	TRBJ2-1	CASSLINEQLF	TGTGCCAGTAGTTTAATAAATGAGCAGCTCTTC
15	-	TRBV14	-	TRBJ1-2	CTSSQGGVETKGYTF	TGTACCAGCAGCCAAGGAGGAGTCGAGACGAAAGGCTACACCTTT
18	-	TRBV28	-	TRBJ2-1	CASKLASGTGTATKEQFF	TGTGCCAGCAAGCTAGCCTCCGGCACAGGAACTGCGACAAAAGAGCAGTTCTTC
16	-	TRBV11-2	-	TRBJ2-4	CTGSLDWGLAKNIQYF	TGTACCGGCAGCTTAGATTGGGGGCTAGCCAAAAACATTCAGTACTTC
12	many	TRBV7-9	-	TRBJ2-3	CASSRGPDTQYF	TGTGCCAGCAGTAGAGGGCCAGATACGCAGTATTTT
13	few	TRBV19	-	TRBJ2-6	CASSIAGANVLTF	TGTGCCAGTAGTATTGCTGGGGCCAACGTCCTGACTTTC
14	-	TRBV7-9	-	TRBJ2-3	CVSSLNRVSDTQYF	TGTGTCAGCAGCTTGAACAGGGTGTCAGATACGCAGTATTTT
12	-	TRBV12-3/TRBV12-4	-	TRBJ2-5	CVSSPGEQTQYF	TGTGTCAGCAGTCCGGGGGAACAGACCCAGTACTTC
15	-	TRBV12-3/TRBV12-4	-	TRBJ2-2	CVSTYRNANTGELFF	TGTGTCAGCACTTACAGGAATGCGAACACCGGGGAGCTGTTTTTT
15	once	TRBV29-1	-	TRBJ2-7	CSVEEPSRLTYEQYF	TGCAGCGTTGAAGAACCCAGTAGGCTGACCTACGAGCAGTACTTC
16	once	TRBV4-1	-	TRBJ1-3	CASSQDRGRPGNTTYF	TGCGCCAGCAGCCAAGACAGGGGCCGGCCAGGAAACACCACATATTTT
17	-	TRBV6-5	-	TRBJ2-2	CTSSSRPPGLNAGELFF	TGTACCAGTAGTTCCCGTCCCCCAGGGTTAAACGCCGGGGAGCTGTTTTTT
14	-	TRBV29-1	TRBD1	TRBJ2-1	CNVEGRGQYNEQFF	TGCAACGTTGAGGGCCGGGGACAGTATAATGAGCAGTTCTTC
14	-	TRBV12-3/TRBV12-4	-	TRBJ1-2	CASSLLQEAHGYTF	TGTGCCAGCAGTTTATTGCAGGAGGCGCATGGCTACACCTTC
14	many	TRBV6-5	-	TRBJ1-5	CASSAMGGNQPQHF	TGTGCCAGCAGTGCGATGGGAGGAAATCAGCCCCAGCATTTT
14	-	TRBV7-3	-	TRBJ2-5	CASSGGGVQETQYF	TGCGCCAGCAGCGGCGGAGGAGTACAAGAGACCCAGTACTTC
13	-	TRBV7-3	-	TRBJ2-1	CDSSLNREGEQFF	TGTGACAGCAGCTTAAACAGGGAGGGTGAGCAGTTCTTC
13	many	TRBV7-9	-	TRBJ2-1	CASSLAGGNEQFF	TGTGCCAGCAGCTTAGCGGGTGGGAATGAGCAGTTCTTC
11	-	TRBV29-1	TRBD1	TRBJ2-1	CSAPTGGRQFF	TGTAGCGCCCCCACAGGGGGCCGGCAGTTCTTC
17	-	TRBV6-4	TRBD1	TRBJ1-3	CTSSPTMDREVGNTIYF	TGTACCAGCTCCCCCACCATGGACAGGGAGGTGGGAAACACCATATATTTT
13	medium-sized	TRBV11-2	TRBD1	TRBJ1-1	CASSLQDRGGAFF	TGTGCCAGCAGCCTCCAGGACAGGGGAGGCGCTTTCTTT
12	-	TRBV12-3/TRBV12-4	-	TRBJ2-7	CANSLGAVEQYF	TGTGCCAACAGTTTGGGGGCTGTCGAGCAATACTTC
16	-	TRBV11-2	-	TRBJ2-4	CASNLDSGLAKNIQYF	TGTGCCAGCAACTTAGATTCGGGGCTAGCCAAAAACATCCAATACTTC
16	-	TRBV4-1	TRBD1	TRBJ2-1	CASSHPQGANYNELFF	TGCGCTAGCAGCCATCCGCAGGGGGCGAATTATAATGAGCTGTTCTTC
17	few	TRBV11-2	TRBD2	TRBJ2-7	CASSQGLVGSPFYEQYF	TGTGCCAGCAGCCAGGGACTAGTTGGTTCCCCTTTCTACGAACAGTACTTC
16	once	TRBV11-1	TRBD2	TRBJ2-3	CASNLVTSTQTDTQYF	TGTGCCAGCAACCTCGTGACTAGCACACAGACAGATACGCAGTATTTT
16	-	TRBV11-3	TRBD2	TRBJ2-1	CASNLLGTSGRGEQLF	TGTGCCAGCAACTTATTAGGGACTAGCGGGAGAGGTGAGCAGCTCTTC
19	-	TRBV30	-	TRBJ1-4	CSWSPPIHGTWVLNEKLLF	TGTTCCTGGAGCCCCCCCATCCACGGGACATGGGTCCTTAATGAAAAACTGTTATTT
15	-	TRBV28	TRBD2	TRBJ2-5	CARSLNWRGGETQYF	TGTGCCAGGAGTTTAAACTGGCGGGGGGGAGAGACTCAGTACTTC
14	-	TRBV9	-	TRBJ1-4	CASSATGSNEKLFF	TGTGCCAGCAGCGCGACAGGCTCTAATGAAAAACTGTTTTTT
16	-	TRBV28	-	TRBJ1-2	CASSPPPWSGNYGYTF	TGTGCCAGCAGTCCCCCTCCTTGGTCAGGGAACTATGGCTACACCTTC
14	-	TRBV7-9	-	TRBJ2-2	CASSLGTNIGELFF	TGTGCCAGCAGCTTAGGGACAAACATCGGGGAGTTGTTTTTT
13	many	TRBV6-1	-	TRBJ2-7	CASSASWGYEQYF	TGTGCCAGCAGTGCTAGCTGGGGCTACGAGCAGTACTTC
13	few	TRBV5-6	-	TRBJ2-5	CASSFIGRETQYF	TGTGCCAGCAGTTTCATAGGGCGGGAGACCCAGTACTTC
13	-	TRBV10-3	-	TRBJ1-1	CATSSGINTEAFF	TGTGCCACCTCCTCGGGGATAAACACTGAAGCCTTCTTT
15	-	TRBV9	-	TRBJ2-3	CASSVVGVSTDTQYF	TGTGCCAGCAGCGTAGTCGGGGTTAGCACAGATACGCAGTATTTT
14	-	TRBV6-1	TRBD1	TRBJ2-7	CASSTGTEFHKQYF	TGTGCCAGCAGTACTGGGACAGAATTTCACAAGCAGTACTTC
15	-	TRBV11-2	-	TRBJ2-7	CASSLVGGGSYDQYF	-
15	many	TRBV28	TRBD1	TRBJ2-1	CASRLGGGSYNEQFF	TGTGCCAGCAGGTTAGGGGGCGGATCCTACAATGAGCAGTTCTTC
15	few	TRBV9	TRBD2	TRBJ2-1	CASSVGSGSYNEQFF	TGTGCCAGCAGCGTAGGTAGCGGGAGCTACAATGAGCAGTTCTTC
14	many	TRBV4-1	-	TRBJ2-2	CASRPLPGTGELFF	TGCGCCAGCAGACCTCTTCCGGGCACCGGGGAGCTGTTTTTT
15	-	TRBV12-3/TRBV12-4	TRBD2	TRBJ2-3	CASTQVAGAIDTQYF	TGCGCCAGCACCCAGGTAGCGGGCGCCATAGATACGCAGTATTTT
13	-	TRBV20-1	-	TRBJ2-7	CSARKGPSYEQYF	TGCAGTGCTAGAAAGGGACCTTCCTACGAGCAGTACTTC
14	many	TRBV28	-	TRBJ2-1	CASGGRTVYNEQFF	TGTGCCAGCGGAGGCCGGACGGTGTACAATGAGCAGTTCTTC
16	-	TRBV11-2	TRBD2	TRBJ2-3	CASSPPTSDSTDTQYF	TGTGCCAGTAGCCCTCCGACTAGCGACAGCACAGATACGCAGTATTTT
14	-	TRBV29-1	TRBD2	TRBJ2-3	CSVRLGRYTDMQYF	TGCAGCGTCCGACTCGGGAGGTACACAGATATGCAGTATTTT
13	once	TRBV10-3	-	TRBJ2-7	CAISALADHEQYF	TGTGCCATCAGTGCGCTAGCAGACCACGAGCAGTACTTC
16	once	TRBV4-1	TRBD1	TRBJ1-6	CASSQDWDRGSSHLRF	TGCGCCAGCAGCCAAGATTGGGACAGGGGCAGTTCACACCTCCGCTTT
17	-	TRBV5-5	TRBD1	TRBJ2-7	CASSLAARTGEIYEQYF	TGTGCCAGTAGCTTGGCGGCGAGGACAGGGGAAATCTACGAGCAGTACTTC
16	-	TRBV4-1	TRBD1	TRBJ1-5	CSSSQNTDRVDQPQHF	TGCTCCAGCAGCCAAAACACGGACAGGGTCGACCAGCCCCAGCATTTT